The source of this T cell receptor beta chain is a study of blood T cell repertoires in COVID-19. TCRdb keeps only in-frame clones here, not all; method: immunoSEQ multiplex PCR. The sample lists about 320,000 clones, 70% to 90% occurring once. This CDR3 is 15 amino acids long. CDR1 and CDR2 from the germline V gene are SGHRS and YFSETQ. V was clipped by 4 bases and J by 8 bases, with 21 bases between them. Sequencing was carried out using PBMCs or T cells enriched from blood (not recorded which). The clonotype was recovered from a young woman who had recovered from COVID-19. This sequence joins TRBV5-1 and TRBJ1-2; perhaps TRBD1 as D (6 bases). The CDR3 sequence: CASSRGRDTKEGYTF. The CDR3 region has the DNA TGCGCCAGCAGCCGGGGTCGGGACACAAAAGAGGGCTACACCTTC.